This paragraph covers one T cell receptor (beta chain) sequence. The target of this receptor is not known. No base qualities exist here, and no much larger clone lies one base off it. The immunoSEQ Assay, a bias-controlled multiplex PCR, was used to amplify TCRbeta CDR3 regions from genomic DNA. The study's processing was this. The number of nucleated cells in each sample was estimated by amplification of reference gene primers within the assay. Sequence reads were collapsed and filtered to measure the absolute abundance of every unique TCRbeta CDR3 rearrangement. For each sample, productive Simpson clonality was calculated as the square root of Simpson's diversity index across productive rearrangements. The clones in this table, taken by TCRdb from immuneACCESS, are in-frame only. Not every clone is retained; where verified, under half of the shortfall comes from an unresolved V gene, and the cause of the rest is unknown. Clone size and V and J calls were adopted from that table, with D and trimming inferred from the DNA. This sample is represented by 45,000 or so clones; about 86% of them were singletons. The ten largest clones add up to about 5% of the sample.

This sample is drawn from a study of blood T cell repertoires in COVID-19 (dated by TCRdb to 2019 to 2021). Broadly, across the study: Samples covering the acute and convalescent phases of COVID-19 were provided by collaborators in the United States, Italy and Spain. Nearly every sample came with metadata listing a de-identified subject ID, COVID-19 status, age in years and sex. Where HLA class I and class II types were available, the types were taken from metadata supplied by the sample provider, not from assay-based typing. Deeply sampled blood TCRbeta repertoires from subjects exposed to, actively infected with, or recovered from COVID-19 were included in the dataset. The material from the prospective study consisted of cDNA or gDNA derived from T cells, B-cell-depleted T cells, or PBMCs. The repertoires were made available in a free public database intended to serve as a resource for research on the immune response to SARS-CoV-2. Samples came from the ongoing ImmuneRACE study (first 160 participants) plus 1,254 subjects from 6 global collaborators. The paper's findings and limits, for the study overall: Clinical and demographic metadata were provided uncurated, with the amount varying by source and participant.

Each collaborating institution followed its own protocols to collect whole blood in K2EDTA tubes. Collaborator samples were shipped for TCRbeta analysis as frozen whole blood, isolated PBMCs, or DNA extracted from either sample type. Unmatched junction bases come to 15, with V trimmed by 3 bases and J by 8 bases. CDR1 SGHRS and CDR2 YFSETQ were looked up in the germline V gene. From the cysteine up to the phenylalanine, the CDR3 has a length of 17 residues. Left in the record is the CDR3 DNA by itself, 51 bases read in frame from the first base. The chain is assembled from TRBV5-1 and TRBJ1-4, with 8 junctional bases fitting TRBD1. This TCR was recovered from a man in his forties with active COVID-19. Sequencing was performed on peripheral blood. CDR3 protein: CASSWTPRGRGGEKLFF. The nucleotides read TGCGCCAGCAGCTGGACCCCCAGGGGGCGCGGAGGGGAAAAACTGTTTTTT.